This T cell receptor (beta chain) was identified in a study of blood T cell repertoires in COVID-19. Across the whole study: In each case, the material was cDNA or gDNA derived from T cells, B-cell-depleted T cells, or PBMCs.

The CDR3 consists of 14 residues. The V end lost 6 bases, the J end lost 4 bases, and 15 bases lay between the germline ends. Germline loops: CDR1 SGHTA, CDR2 FQGNSA. Original handling: For nucleated cells, counts were estimated from reference gene primer amplification. Sequencing used immunoSEQ multiplex PCR; TCRdb keeps in-frame clones, though not all of them. The V and J calls and clone size are taken from that table; D and trimming were inferred from the DNA. The data show some 140,000 clones, roughly 77% seen once. The sequenced material came from peripheral blood. The chain uses TRBV7-2 and TRBJ2-5; weak D call: TRBD1 (5 bases). The receptor comes from a woman aged 70-85 years with COVID-19, enrolled during active disease. The CDR3 sequence is CASRPRAGRETQYF. In DNA form, the CDR3 reads TGTGCCAGCAGGCCTCGGGCAGGGCGAGAGACCCAGTACTTC.